The clone carrying this T cell receptor (beta chain) was counted a few times. Its antigen is unknown. This record comes from a study of blood T cells in healthy people across ages. Study findings and constraints: PBMCs that were unsorted prevented a conclusive naive versus antigen-experienced comparison. A strong correlation was found between TCR beta diversity and the percentage of naive T cells.

A minimum of 7 million PBMCs was isolated per sample. This CDR3 region has 16 residues. The germline CDR1 and CDR2 sequences are SGHVS and FQNEAQ. Trimming removed 6 bases from V and 1 base from J; junction bases left unmatched: 10. Primed by a sample-barcoded 5' primer and a J-beta primer mix, a second PCR proceeded for about 7 to 12 cycles. A single record per CDR3 protein comes from TCRdb applying MiXCR to the 5' RACE reads. The sample yields 750,000 to 950,000 distinct CDR3 sequences, around half seen once. Sequences were obtained from blood. The chain joins TRBV7-8 to TRBJ2-5; 8 nucleotides line up with TRBD2. The sequence came from a man older than 75 in good health. CDR3 sequence reads: CASSSKREWAQETQYF. The CDR3 bases are TGTGCCAGCAGTAGCAAGCGGGAGTGGGCCCAAGAGACCCAGTACTTC.